One and the same sample provided the 8 T cell receptor beta chains below, sequenced in a study of T cell repertoires in cytomegalovirus infection. No antigens are known for them. TCRdb reprocessed the reads with MiXCR, giving one entry per CDR3 protein. Seen here are fewer than 1,000,000 distinct CDR3 sequences, roughly 30% observed once, and the top ten hold around 15%. The sequencing used cultured CD8+ T cells from PBMCs, collected from culture after CMV antigen stimulation. The receptors stem from a human donor in good health (CMV status not recorded). Some clones in this sample may be carry-over from other donors' samples.

The chain carries TRBV6-5 and TRBJ2-1; D not certain. The ends were cut back, 0 bases at V and 10 bases at J, with 4 bases in the middle. Germline CDR1 MNHEY, CDR2 SVGAGI. The CDR3 has 11 residues. The CDR3 loop reads CASSYSEEQFF. DNA for the CDR3: TGTGCCAGCAGTTACTCTGAAGAGCAGTTCTTC.

This clonotype has at least ten counts. This sequence joins TRBV5-4 and TRBJ2-3; D call uncertain. The CDR3 consists of 12 residues. Trimming shortened V by 2 bases and J by 4 bases, and 5 bases separated the two germline ends. Germline CDR1 reads SGHNT; CDR2 reads YYREEE (reference sequence). The CDR3 nucleotides are TGTGCCAGCAGCTTAGAATCAGATACGCAGTATTTT. This sequence encodes CASSLESDTQYF.

A few counts support this clonotype. In nucleotides, the CDR3 is TGTGCCACCTCGCCCACGAACACTGAAGCTTTCTTT. Amino acids: CATSPTNTEAFF. V and J are TRBV6-2 or TRBV6-3 and TRBJ1-1, with no clear D. The CDR3 is made up of 12 amino acids. V dropped 10 bases and J dropped 1 base, with 10 bases sitting between them. Germline V gives CDR1 MNHEY, CDR2 SVGEGT.

The genes are TRBV7-6 and TRBJ2-7, with TRBD1 as a possible D gene (6 bases). Per germline, CDR1 SGHVS and CDR2 FNYEAQ. The CDR3 has 15 amino acids. Trimming shortened V by 6 bases and J by 2 bases, and 17 bases separated the two germline ends. The CDR3, as DNA: TGTGCCAGCAGAACAGGGAACAGTGCGGCCTACGAGCAGTACTTC. It specifies CASRTGNSAAYEQYF.

V usage is TRBV12-3 or TRBV12-4 and J usage is TRBJ2-1; D may be TRBD1 or TRBD2 (5 bases each). The CDR3 spans 15 residues. V lost 7 bases and J lost 0, with 13 bases in between. CDR3 loop: CASTWDPTSYNEQFF. The CDR3 bases are TGTGCCAGCACCTGGGACCCAACCTCCTACAATGAGCAGTTCTTC.

This clonotype was recorded at least ten times. V and J are TRBV7-2 and TRBJ1-5; D possibly corresponds to TRBD1 (6 bases). The CDR3 runs 14 residues. V gave up 5 bases and J gave up 7 bases, with 15 bases separating them. Germline values: CDR1 SGHTA, CDR2 FQGNSA. The CDR3 protein is CASSLYRVGQPQHF. CDR3 nucleotides: TGTGCCAGCAGCCTCTACAGGGTTGGCCAGCCCCAGCATTTT.

This clonotype occurred a few times. The V call is TRBV4-3, the J call TRBJ2-1, with D uncertain. The CDR3 has 18 amino acids. V was cut by 3 bases and J by 2 bases, with 20 bases left in between. The germline V gene has CDR1 LGHNA and CDR2 YSLEER. CDR3 DNA: TGCGCCAGCAGCCATCCCCACGAGAAAGGGAACACCTACAATGAGCAGTTCTTC. Protein product: CASSHPHEKGNTYNEQFF.

This clonotype came up a few times. This rearrangement joins TRBV6-5 to TRBJ2-4, with a weak D call TRBD1 (5 bases). CDR1 and CDR2 from the germline V gene are MNHEY and SVGAGI. This CDR3 is 14 amino acids long. Trimming took off 0 bases at V and 4 bases at J, with 7 bases between the two ends. CDR3 coding DNA: TGTGCCAGCAGTTACTCGACAGAGAAAAACATTCAGTACTTC. Protein product: CASSYSTEKNIQYF.